This section outlines one T cell receptor beta chain sequence together with its context. This clonotype was seen a few times. Its target antigen remains unknown. The record has no base qualities; no much larger clone is one base away. These data belong to a study of chronic HIV infection and antiretroviral therapy (dated by TCRdb to the mid-2010s). V and J are truncated by 0 bases and 6 bases respectively, leaving an intervening sequence of 8 bases. Inclusive of the bounding cysteine and phenylalanine, the CDR3 is 13 residues long. The read is trimmed to its CDR3 DNA, 39 bases read in frame from base 1. CDR1 and CDR2 are read off the germline V gene (reference sequence) as MNHNY and SVGAGI. The library came from 5' RACE. Sequencing took place on an Illumina MiSeq. The public reads were run again by TCRdb, first through fastp at Q25 and then through MiXCR, and only productive beta chains were kept. For every CDR3 protein sequence, its rows merge into one entry that carries the most common genes and DNA. This sample gives 30,000 to 35,000 distinct CDR3 sequences in total; more than 7.5% of them show up just once. More than 2% of the sample is held by the ten biggest clonotypes.

The origin of this receptor is an adult who had HIV and had not received antiretroviral therapy, or was an uninfected healthy control (not recorded which). The chain joins TRBV6-6 to TRBJ1-1, with no reliable assignment of the D segment. The sample comprised peripheral blood. This receptor has the CDR3 CASSYSSTSEAFF. The DNA sequence is as follows: TGTGCCAGCAGTTACTCGAGCACATCTGAAGCTTTCTTT.